This T cell receptor (beta chain) appears in the sequencing data of a study of PD-L1 blockade in urothelial cancer. Overall study context: A median of about 140,000 T cells was found in the blood samples.

Repertoires were generated with immunoSEQ multiplex PCR, while TCRdb's copy carries only in-frame clones and drops some. The sample yields about 84,000 clones, 82% seen once. V shed 1 base, J shed 2 bases, and the junction held 5 bases outside the gene matches. Per germline, CDR1 SGHAT and CDR2 FQNNGV. This CDR3 contains 15 residues. This clonotype originated in a man between 65 and 80 years old with urothelial cancer. V is TRBV11-2 and J is TRBJ2-7; 7 nucleotides agree with TRBD2. The material was PBMCs, obtained around atezolizumab (anti-PD-L1) treatment. CDR3 amino acids: CASSLASGETYEQYF. The CDR3 DNA follows: TGTGCCAGCAGCTTAGCTAGCGGAGAGACCTACGAGCAGTACTTC.